Described below is a single T cell receptor beta chain sequence and its context. Its antigen is as yet unknown. Data came from immunoSEQ multiplex PCR; TCRdb stores just in-frame clones and leaves some out. The profile shows 150,000 or so clones, roughly four fifths of them singletons. These data belong to a study of cytotoxic CD8 clonotypes in ibrutinib-treated CLL. The study's findings and limits: Baseline clonality was higher than in age-matched healthy donors and moved in step with circulating CD8+ T-cell counts. Patients with sustained remission and those progressing were sampled at differing times.

The CDR3 length is 13 residues. V was clipped by 2 bases and J by 6 bases; unmatched bases: 3. Per the germline V gene, CDR1 is MGHRA and CDR2 is YSYEKL. The origin of this receptor is a human donor with chronic lymphocytic leukemia. The sequences come from PBMCs, collected after 12 months of ibrutinib treatment. The V and J genes are TRBV4-1 and TRBJ1-1, with 7 bases matching TRBD1. The CDR3 coding sequence is TGCGCCAGCAGCCAACAGGGGGATGCTGAAGCTTTCTTT. Amino acids: CASSQQGDAEAFF.